This TCR beta chain was found in a study of regulatory T cells in long-lasting Graves disease (dated by TCRdb to the early 2020s). Turning to the overall study: In the newly diagnosed Graves' disease group, patients had been taking antithyroid drugs for less than 3 months. Peripheral blood TCR sequencing and RNA sequencing compared persistent Graves' disease patients with newly diagnosed Graves' disease patients. The study was conducted in China and was registered as a clinical trial. TCR sequencing covered 13 persistent and around 20 newly diagnosed Graves' disease patients, some 35 samples in total. The paper as a whole reports these results and caveats: Preferential use of TRBV28, TRBJ1-2 and TRBJ2-5 was observed in persistent disease, whereas TRBV20-1 and TRBJ2-1 were favored in newly diagnosed disease. A larger number of public clonotypes was shared among persistent patients (fewer than 3,000) than among newly diagnosed patients (approximately 1,000). Persistent Graves' disease patients showed lower TCR Shannon entropy and fewer highly expanded clones than newly diagnosed patients, suggesting clonal expansion. Sequencing and analysis were limited to the TCR beta chain. The small sample size was acknowledged by the authors as a limitation that may reduce accuracy. Peripheral blood alone was examined, since thyroid tissue, which constituted the primary lesion, could not be accessed.

This clonotype was picked up many times. The antigen it recognizes is unknown. The input lacks base qualities; no much larger clone sits a single base away. V is reduced by 1 base and J by 1 base, leaving a spacing of 34 bases between them. From the cysteine through the phenylalanine, the CDR3 covers 22 amino acids. Only the CDR3 DNA stays, 66 bases, in frame from base 1. The germline V gene (reference sequence) sets CDR1 to DFQATT and CDR2 to SNEGSKA. The time point label, as the study defines it: newly diagnosed GD, antithyroid drugs for less than 3 months. For both TCR sequencing and RNA sequencing, RNA was extracted from PBMCs in TRIzol. Graves' disease was diagnosed according to American Thyroid Association guidelines. The patients came from an endocrinology department in Xi'an, China. Each patient gave about 10 milliliters of peripheral blood, collected in an EDTA anticoagulant tube. Ficoll Paque Plus density gradient separation was used to isolate PBMCs, and no further T cell sorting was done. An Agilent 2100 Bioanalyzer and agarose gel were used to check RNA quality, and a NanoDrop 2000 was used to measure RNA concentration.

The library was obtained by multiplex PCR. Instrument on record: Illumina HiSeq 4000. CDR3 regions were amplified by Arm-PCR with iRepertoire HTBI primers to construct TCR beta libraries. Before sequencing, the PCR products underwent gel purification. On the authors' methods: Across samples, 60 to 75 TRBV and over 11 TRBJ segments were identified and used for gene usage analysis of CDR3 amino acid clonotypes. COPE and FqMerger were used to merge filtered high-quality paired reads into contigs. BLAST was used to align contigs to the IMGT TRBV, TRBD and TRBJ reference genes, and CDR3 was defined following IMGT. Any clonotype with a frequency above 0.1% was counted as a highly expanded clone. Shannon entropy was used to measure repertoire diversity, and the Gini coefficient was used to measure V-J evenness. Public clonotypes were defined as clonotypes shared by more than one individual. In-frame beta chains were kept once TCRdb had trimmed the public reads at Q25 with fastp and called clones with MiXCR. CDR3 protein duplicates are merged, each entry listing the most common genes and DNA. V and J calls and clone size were set by TCRdb, not the authors. For this sample the table gives approximately 310,000 distinct CDR3 sequences, of which 18% were detected only once. Of the sample, more than 30% is held by the ten largest clones.

Sequences were derived from peripheral blood mononuclear cells (PBMCs), sampled at new diagnosis, from a patient treated with antithyroid drugs. This TCR was recovered from a female donor with Graves disease. The chain links TRBV20-1 with TRBJ2-5, with TRBD2 perhaps the D gene, on 7 matching bases. The DNA sequence follows: TGCAGTGCTAGAGTCTGGGCTTTGGGGGGGGCCGAGTGGGAGGGGCGCCAAGAGACCCAGTACTTC. Translated, it reads CSARVWALGGAEWEGRQETQYF.